This T cell receptor (beta chain) was profiled in a study of CD8+ T cells in alopecia areata. Study in general: Those patients who were treated received oral tofacitinib, which was given at 5 to 10 mg twice daily for moderate-to-severe alopecia areata. The study's findings and limits: With patients, TCR sharing proved less clear than in mice, a difference possibly related to HLA. There were also resident alphabeta T cells of normal skin sequenced in scalp samples.

Comment on this clone: Its matching antigen is unknown.

Sequencing relied on a cDNA template that was reverse transcribed from extracted RNA. Repertoires were generated with immunoSEQ multiplex PCR, while TCRdb's copy carries only in-frame clones and drops some. The table shows about 190,000 clones, with over 50% occurring only once. This TCR derives from a human donor with alopecia areata. The material was CD4+ T cells sorted from blood, obtained at week 0.

In nucleotides, the CDR3 is TGTGCCTGGAACAAACTGGGGGGAATGAACACTGAAGCTTTCTTT. This encodes CAWNKLGGMNTEAFF. V is TRBV30 and J is TRBJ1-1; D may be TRBD1 (5 bases). Germline CDR1 GTSNPN, CDR2 SVGIG (reference sequence). The CDR3 has 15 amino acids. V lost 4 bases and J 0 bases, leaving 15 bases between the germline ends.